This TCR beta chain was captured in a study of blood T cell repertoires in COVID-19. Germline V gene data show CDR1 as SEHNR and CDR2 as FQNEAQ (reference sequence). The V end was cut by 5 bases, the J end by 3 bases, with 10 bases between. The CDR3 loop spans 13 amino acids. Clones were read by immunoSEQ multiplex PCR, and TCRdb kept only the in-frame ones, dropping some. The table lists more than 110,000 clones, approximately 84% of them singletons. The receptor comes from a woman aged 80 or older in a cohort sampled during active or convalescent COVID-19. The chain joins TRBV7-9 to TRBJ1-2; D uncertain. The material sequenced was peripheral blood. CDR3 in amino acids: CASSRDGDYGYTF. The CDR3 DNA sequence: TGTGCCAGCAGCCGAGACGGGGACTATGGCTACACCTTC.